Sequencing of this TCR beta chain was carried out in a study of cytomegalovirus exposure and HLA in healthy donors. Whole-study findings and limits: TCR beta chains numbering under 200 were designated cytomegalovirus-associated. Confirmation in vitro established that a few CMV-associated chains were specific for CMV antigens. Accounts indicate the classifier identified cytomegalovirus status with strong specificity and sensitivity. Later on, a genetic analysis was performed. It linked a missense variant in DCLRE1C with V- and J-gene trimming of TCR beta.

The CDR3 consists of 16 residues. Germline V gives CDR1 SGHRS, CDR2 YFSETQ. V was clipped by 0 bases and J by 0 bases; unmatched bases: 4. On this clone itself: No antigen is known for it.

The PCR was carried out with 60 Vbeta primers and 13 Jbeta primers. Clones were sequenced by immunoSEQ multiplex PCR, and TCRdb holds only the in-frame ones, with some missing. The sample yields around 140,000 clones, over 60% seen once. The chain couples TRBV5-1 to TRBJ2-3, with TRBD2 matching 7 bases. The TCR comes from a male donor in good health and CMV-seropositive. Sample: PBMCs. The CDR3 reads CASSLGGGPSTDTQYF. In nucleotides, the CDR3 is TGCGCCAGCAGCTTGGGCGGGGGACCTAGCACAGATACGCAGTATTTT.